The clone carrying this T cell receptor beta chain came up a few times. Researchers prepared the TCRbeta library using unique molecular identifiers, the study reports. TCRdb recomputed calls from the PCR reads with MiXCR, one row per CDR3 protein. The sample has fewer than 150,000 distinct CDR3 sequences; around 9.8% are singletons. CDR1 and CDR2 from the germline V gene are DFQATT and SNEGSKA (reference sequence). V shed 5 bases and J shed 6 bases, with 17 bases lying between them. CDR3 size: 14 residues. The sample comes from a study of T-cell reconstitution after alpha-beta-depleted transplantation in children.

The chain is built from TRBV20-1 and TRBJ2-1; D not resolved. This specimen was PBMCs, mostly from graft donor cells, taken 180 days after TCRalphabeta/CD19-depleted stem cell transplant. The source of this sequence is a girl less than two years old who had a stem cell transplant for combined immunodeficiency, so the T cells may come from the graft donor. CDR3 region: CSAPSVLLRNEQFF. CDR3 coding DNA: TGCAGTGCTCCTTCCGTACTGCTCCGCAATGAGCAGTTCTTC.